This T cell receptor (beta chain) was retrieved from a study of cytomegalovirus exposure and HLA in healthy donors (dated by TCRdb to between 2016 and 2019). In terms of the full investigation: According to an earlier analysis of 587 of the donors, about 179 million T cells yielded 117 million unique TCR beta sequences and about 300 Gb of sequence data. Donor age, sex, ethnicity and CMV serostatus were compiled together with the repertoire data. In an earlier analysis of roughly 540 of the donors, high-throughput TCR beta sequencing was used to judge whether each TCR beta V gene segment behaved as functional or pseudogenic. HLA typing covered class I and class II loci at four-digit resolution. To study patterns of TCR occurrence, a later analysis re-analyzed previously published TCR beta repertoires from more than 550 donors and added high-resolution HLA genotyping. Among the roughly 400 genotyped donors, around 81% belonged to the genetic ancestry cluster associated with self-reported Caucasian donors. Genome-wide SNP genotypes for about three fifths of the roughly 670 donors were used in a later genetic analysis, which treated that subset as a discovery cohort. About 300 gigabases of sequencing data and approximately 85 million unique TCR sequences were included in an early release covering about 700 HLA-typed donors. Because of strong linkage in the cohort, roughly five DR-DQ haplotypes were treated as single units for association and clustering. The study aimed to test whether signatures of past pathogen exposure could be identified by cataloging public T cell receptors. A separate validation cohort of about 110 different subjects was used in addition to the roughly 670-subject first cohort. Typing coverage varied by locus: roughly 629-630 donors for A, B, C, DRB1 and DQB1; approximately 500 for DQA1; about 600 for DPA1; 400 to 480 for DPB1. High-throughput TCR immunosequencing, statistical association of individual TCRs with disease status, and machine learning were combined to predict cytomegalovirus infection status. The T cell repertoires of 666 subjects were profiled by immunosequencing and related to cytomegalovirus serostatus. On average, 235,054 unique TCR beta nucleotide sequences were sequenced per donor among a few hundred genotyped donors of the cohort, with 15% to 20% of those sequences being non-productive. Every discovery cohort repertoire had been produced on one sequencing platform. In the later analysis, no new phenotypic data were used to find candidate immune exposures; instead, reliance was placed on TCR beta sequences and their occurrence across donors. Points the paper makes about the study in general: In vitro tests confirmed that three of the cytomegalovirus-associated TCR beta chains recognize cytomegalovirus antigens. In a later analysis, HLA-associated TCR beta chains were found to be more clonally expanded and to have lower generation probabilities than equally common non-associated chains. The classifier was reported to diagnose cytomegalovirus status with high specificity and sensitivity in both the original cohort and the validation cohort. While some public TCRs were present in many individuals, most TCR sequences turned up only very rarely across donors. According to a later analysis, parvovirus B19, influenza, CMV and Epstein-Barr virus appeared linked to several top co-occurrence clusters. Sequencing depth was assumed to be roughly uniform across donors in the presence/absence analyses, though that assumption may not hold. Some IMGT-functional V segments, including TRBV6-2 and TRBV6-3, could not be distinguished by the 87-base-pair reads and were therefore excluded. A later analysis found that TCR association rates varied across HLA loci, with DRB1 alleles showing the most associated TCRs and HLA-C alleles the fewest. When HLA alleles, especially DR and DQ, strongly co-occurred, TCR associations were difficult to assign to individual alleles. In a later genetic analysis, a missense DCLRE1C variant was associated with V-gene and J-gene trimming of TCR beta chains, and the association was replicated in an independent cohort. A further reported finding was that TCR beta sequences accurately predicted the HLA-A and HLA-B alleles for most subjects in the first cohort. CMV serostatus was the only immune exposure information available for the cohort. The cohort was sequenced for TCR beta chains only, and without alpha or paired-chain data the features that could be detected were limited. Because counts were too low, roughly 17 rarely observed V segments, including chromosome 9 orphons, were left out of the earlier analysis of some 640 of the donors. A total of 164 TCR beta chains were listed by the study as associated with cytomegalovirus. According to a later genetic analysis, donors in an Asian-associated ancestry cluster had fewer N-insertions in productive TCRs than the approximately 710-donor mean. The authors suggested that the approach could potentially be extended to other disease states and immunological phenotypes. In an earlier analysis of 587 of the donors, most TCR beta V segments appeared in productive rearrangements about 87% or about 30% of the time, broadly matching IMGT annotations. A cluster of highly shared sequence variants was judged likely to represent a technical artifact of the sequencing pipeline. In a later analysis, about 16,000 TCR beta sequences were associated with specific HLA alleles at a false discovery rate of 0.05. Because some donors lacked HLA typing at each locus, the association tests relied only on the typed subset. A later analysis found that most CMV-associated TCR beta chains appeared HLA-restricted, with HLA associations seemingly driven largely by CMV exposure. Correlated functional status among segregating V segments might reflect linkage disequilibrium, but an unknown experimental factor could not be ruled out.

The cohort comprised approximately 700 healthy bone marrow donors. Cohort members were all nominally healthy when sampled, although unrecorded immune exposures were likely present. The donor tested CMV seronegative, placing the donor among the 350 or so seronegative members of the cohort. Every donor gave a peripheral blood sample, and the peripheral blood mononuclear cells from that sample were used for TCR beta sequencing. Genomic DNA extraction from the blood cell samples was performed with the Qiagen DNeasy Blood Extraction Kit. The library was generated by the immunoSEQ multiplex PCR assay. A mixture of 60 forward primers for TCR Vbeta segments and 13 reverse primers for TCR Jbeta segments was used in the multiplex PCR. A multiplex PCR assay on genomic DNA amplified the CDR3 region of rearranged TCR beta genes. The Illumina HiSeq System was used to sequence the amplified TCR beta libraries as 87-base-pair reads. The source study handled its data this way. Across the 500 to 750 repertoires, a later analysis counted 75 million to 90 million unique TCR beta chains, roughly 11 million of which were shared by at least two donors. Raw reads were error-corrected and collapsed into unique sequences with a nearest-neighbor algorithm that merged closely related sequences to remove PCR and sequencing errors. CDR3 sequences were aligned to IMGT reference sequences to assign V, D and J gene segments. For a sequence to be retained, a match of at least six nucleotides was required to both a V gene segment and a J gene segment. A rearrangement counted as productive if the CDR3 had no stop codons and remained in frame with V and J, and every other rearrangement counted as non-productive. Following IMGT convention, CDR3 was defined as the stretch from the second conserved V-encoded cysteine up to the conserved J-encoded phenylalanine. Sequences without an unambiguous match to a single V gene segment were excluded from the earlier analysis of several hundred of the donors. In an earlier analysis of 587 of the donors, V segments were called functional above 56.7% productive rearrangements and were called segregating when the between-donor standard deviation exceeded 5%. A statistical classification framework was built to diagnose cytomegalovirus status from the catalog of TCR beta chain sequences. In a later analysis, V and J genes were assigned by comparing TCR nucleotide sequences against IMGT/GENE-DB human TR gene sequences. A later analysis assigned CDR3 sequences and most-parsimonious VDJ recombination scenarios with the TCRdist pipeline. In a later analysis, each TCR beta chain was defined by its CDR3 amino acid sequence together with its V-gene family, and reads lacking a unique V-gene family were excluded. To address suspected cross-contamination and a sequencing artifact, a later analysis removed 550 to 750 highly shared, low-generation-probability nucleotide sequences. In a later analysis, a clonal expansion index was calculated for each public chain from normalized within-repertoire ranks of inferred template counts. A later analysis computed generation probabilities with a VDJ recombination model fitted to out-of-frame rearrangements, and checked the results against IGoR. A later analysis scored TCR-TCR, TCR-HLA and TCR-CMV co-occurrence with hypergeometric tests, applying a repertoire-size bias correction to TCR pairs. In a later analysis, false discovery rates were estimated by permuting HLA or CMV assignments 20 times. In a later analysis, co-occurring TCRs were grouped with DBSCAN, and TCRdist sequence similarity was added when clustering was performed within HLA-allele-positive subsets. Repertoires with fewer than 30,000 or more than 120,000 public chains were left out of co-occurrence clustering, as were five repertoires with anomalous nucleotide sharing. TCRdb took over this immuneACCESS table, retaining in-frame rearrangements with V and J assigned. Such tables are incomplete; in checked studies, under half of the missing clones stem from an unresolved V gene, and the remainder is unexplained. V and J calls and clone size are given by that table; D and trimming were obtained from the DNA. This sample is represented by around 170,000 clones; over 70% of them were singletons. 3.8% of the sample belongs to the ten largest clones.

With regard to this clone: Its antigen target is currently unknown. Per-nucleotide qualities are absent, and no much larger clonotype sits a single base away.

Sequences SGHVS (CDR1) and FNYEAQ (CDR2) are obtained from the germline V gene. V lost 3 bases and J lost 7 bases, and the count of bases not matched to a germline gene is 5. The CDR3 has 14 amino acids, counting the end cysteine and phenylalanine. Only the CDR3 part of the read is kept: 42 bases, read in frame from the first base. The rearranged chain carries TRBV7-6 and TRBJ2-2; 7 nucleotides in the junction match TRBD1. The sequenced sample consisted of PBMCs. The receptor comes from a man aged 45-65 years in good health and CMV-seronegative. This receptor carries the CDR3 CASSLDRTSGELFF. DNA sequence: TGTGCCAGCAGCTTGGACAGGACCAGCGGGGAGCTGTTTTTT.